The 14 T cell receptor beta chains listed next were all sequenced from one sample in a study of cytomegalovirus exposure and HLA in healthy donors. Researchers ran the PCR with 60 Vbeta and 13 Jbeta primers. Profiling relied on immunoSEQ multiplex PCR, and the TCRdb table lists in-frame clones only, not all of them. Among 110,000 to 150,000 clones listed, roughly 70% were seen once. The sample consisted of PBMCs. These receptors came from a man between 60 and 75 years old in good health and CMV-seronegative.

J is TRBJ2-3 and V is TRBV9, with 8 bases aligning to TRBD2. The V gene's germline CDR1 is SGDLS and CDR2 YYNGEE. V was pared by 1 base and J by 0 bases, with 10 bases of the junction left unmatched. The CDR3 covers 18 residues. The CDR3 region is CASSVPSGRPGSTDTQYF. DNA of the CDR3: TGTGCCAGCAGCGTACCTAGCGGGCGCCCGGGGAGCACAGATACGCAGTATTTT.

This clone has only a few counts. CDR3 amino acids: CSVVTSGRGEPGANVLTF. For the CDR3, the DNA is TGCAGCGTTGTTACTAGCGGGAGGGGGGAGCCTGGGGCCAACGTCCTGACTTTC. The chain recombines TRBV29-1 with TRBJ2-6; 13 nucleotides align to TRBD2. Looked up from germline, CDR1 is SQVTM and CDR2 is ANQGSEA. Trimming removed 4 bases from V and 2 bases from J; junction bases left unmatched: 8. This CDR3 has 18 amino acids.

The V gene is TRBV5-1, the J gene TRBJ1-6, with D perhaps TRBD1 (6 bases). Trimming took 3 bases from V and 8 from J, leaving 9 bases between them. CDR1 is SGHRS and CDR2 is YFSETQ in the germline V gene. The CDR3 totals 13 residues. For the CDR3, the DNA is TGCGCCAGCAGCTCAAACAGGGATTCACCCCTCCACTTT. This gives the protein CASSSNRDSPLHF. Together with reference TRBV5-1 and TRBJ1-6, the CDR3 gives the full variable domain: KAGVTQTPRYLIKTRGQQVTLSCSPISGHRSVSWYQQTPGQGLQFLFEYFSETQRNKGNFPGRFSGRQFSNSRSEMNVSTLELGDSALYLCASSSNRDSPLHFGNGTRLTVT.

The V gene is TRBV28, the J gene TRBJ2-2, with unresolved D. CDR3 length: 17 residues. Germline CDR1 and CDR2: MDHEN and SYDVKM. V dropped 5 bases and J dropped 1 base, with 17 bases sitting between them. The CDR3 nucleotides are TGTGCCAGCAGTCCACCCGGCGTCGCGGAGAACACCGGGGAGCTGTTTTTT. Translating gives CASSPPGVAENTGELFF.

The gene calls are TRBV7-3 and TRBJ1-4; D perhaps matches TRBD1 (5 bases). Germline values: CDR1 SGHTA, CDR2 FQGTGA. The V end was cut by 1 base, the J end by 0 bases, with 6 bases between. The length of the CDR3 is 15 residues. The CDR3 here is CASSLMTATNEKLFF. In DNA form, the CDR3 reads TGTGCCAGCAGCTTAATGACAGCAACTAATGAAAAACTGTTTTTT.

V is TRBV19 and J is TRBJ2-1; 8 nucleotides agree with TRBD2. This CDR3 has 13 amino acids. Trimming cost V 0 bases and J 14 bases; bases outside gene matches: 6. CDR1 LNHDA and CDR2 SQIVND come from the germline V gene (reference sequence). The CDR3 bases are TGTGCCAGTAGTATAGAGGCGGGAGGTGGAAAGTTCTTC. Its protein is CASSIEAGGGKFF. The full variable domain, rest sourced from reference TRBV19 and TRBJ2-1, is DGGITQSPKYLFRKEGQNVTLSCEQNLNHDAMYWYRQDPGQGLRLIYYSQIVNDFQKGDIAEGYSVSREKKESFPLTVTSAQKNPTAFYLCASSIEAGGGKFFGPGTRLTVL.

J is TRBJ2-1 and V is TRBV10-3; D gene uncertain. The V gene lost 5 bases and the J gene lost 6 bases, with 5 bases spanning the gap. The germline gives CDR1 ENHRY, CDR2 SYGVKD. The CDR3 consists of 11 residues. The chain's CDR3 is CAISYTNEQFF. For the CDR3, the DNA is TGTGCCATCAGTTACACCAATGAGCAGTTCTTC.

This clone was observed a few times. The chain's CDR3 is CASSSFRDRDSETQYF. The CDR3 DNA reads as TGTGCCAGCAGTTCCTTCCGGGACAGAGACTCAGAGACCCAGTACTTC. The V and J genes are TRBV6-5 and TRBJ2-5; 7 bases are shared with TRBD1. V gave up 4 bases and J gave up 4 bases; unmatched junction bases: 12. CDR1 and CDR2 from the germline V gene are MNHEY and SVGAGI. The CDR3 is made up of 16 amino acids.

V is TRBV6-5 and J is TRBJ2-7; a possible D gene is TRBD1 (6 bases). In germline, CDR1 is MNHEY, CDR2 SVGAGI. The V and J ends lost 6 bases and 7 bases respectively, with 13 bases between them. There are 12 residues in the CDR3. The CDR3 nucleotides are TGTGCCAGCAGCCTCAATCAGGGGGAGCAGTACTTC. It encodes CASSLNQGEQYF.

This clone has more than one count but fewer than ten. This chain connects TRBV18 to TRBJ1-2; 7 nucleotides line up with TRBD1. CDR1 is KGHSH and CDR2 is LQKENI in the germline V gene. Losses at the gene ends were 3 bases for V and 11 bases for J; bases not matched to a gene: 9. This CDR3 is 13 amino acids long. The CDR3 is CASSPKQGGIYTF. In nucleotides, the CDR3 is TGTGCCAGCTCACCGAAGCAAGGGGGCATTTACACCTTC.

This chain links TRBV30 with TRBJ1-5, with TRBD1 as a possible D gene (5 bases). Germline assignment: CDR1 GTSNPN and CDR2 SVGIG (reference sequence). This CDR3 is built from 13 residues. Trimming stripped 4 bases from V and 5 bases from J, with 12 bases between. This CDR3 is CAWTGSFDQPQHF. The CDR3 region has the DNA TGTGCCTGGACAGGGTCTTTCGATCAGCCCCAGCATTTT.

This clone was counted only a few times. V is TRBV2 and J is TRBJ2-1; the match to TRBD2 covers 11 bases. V was clipped by 5 bases and J by 2 bases; unmatched bases: 5. This CDR3 is 16 amino acids long. The germline CDR1 and CDR2 sequences are SNHLY and FYNNEI. The chain's CDR3 is CASSLLAGATYNEQFF. The CDR3 DNA reads TGTGCCAGCAGTCTACTAGCGGGAGCCACCTACAATGAGCAGTTCTTC.

The V call is TRBV19, the J call TRBJ1-2; D perhaps matches TRBD1 (6 bases). The CDR3 is 14 amino acids. Trimming left V 2 bases short and J 0 bases short, with 7 bases between. Germline CDR1 reads LNHDA; CDR2 reads SQIVND (reference sequence). This CDR3 is CASSIRTANYGYTF. The CDR3 bases are TGTGCCAGTAGTATACGGACAGCTAACTATGGCTACACCTTC.

The J gene is TRBJ2-7, the V gene TRBV27, with 7 bases that match TRBD1. Germline assignment: CDR1 MNHEY and CDR2 SMNVEV (reference sequence). The CDR3 loop spans 15 amino acids. The trim removed 3 bases at V and 2 bases at J, leaving 7 bases unmatched. The CDR3 is CASSFYPDRTYEQYF. CDR3 coding DNA: TGTGCCAGCAGTTTTTATCCGGACAGGACCTACGAGCAGTACTTC.